This TCR beta chain stems from a study of T cell responses to AZD1222 COVID-19 vaccine. Study details: Pooling of second doses given at about 4 or about 12 weeks was done.

Study results and limitations: Seropositive AZD1222 recipients at baseline numbered only 6 or 7. Unmutated regions of variants are reportedly targeted by nearly half of spike-specific TCRs.

Turning to this clone: Its antigen is undetermined.

Only in-frame clones appear in the TCRdb table, and some are missing; sequencing was by immunoSEQ multiplex PCR. There are some 110,000 clones in the sample; approximately 84% occur only once, and 7.5% lies in the top ten. The CDR3 contains 15 residues. CDR1 is SGHVS, CDR2 FQNEAQ, per germline. The V end was cut by 1 base, the J end by 5 bases, with 13 bases between. The receptor was isolated from an adult in good health. The material was peripheral blood, obtained on day 0 of AZD1222 vaccination. The chain has TRBV7-8 and TRBJ2-3; D not certain. The CDR3 coding sequence is TGTGCCAGCAGCTTAGGCAGTCAAGGCTTAGATACGCAGTATTTT. It is translated as CASSLGSQGLDTQYF.